The 5 T cell receptor beta chains presented below share a single source sample, sequenced in a study of shared clonotypes between healthy human individuals. Measured with immunoSEQ multiplex PCR; TCRdb has only the in-frame clones, and not every one. The table records some 2.1 million clones, approximately 95% of them present only once. The sequencing sample was made of naive CD4+ T cells sorted from blood. Subset: CD45RA+ positively selected. These TCRs come from a man between 18 and 29 years old in good health.

As to this clone: Other DNA sequences in the sample encode the same CDR3. The chain's CDR3 is CASSSGLALYNEQFF. The CDR3 bases are TGTGCCAGCAGCTCCGGTCTAGCGCTGTACAATGAGCAGTTCTTC. The chain joins TRBV11-3 to TRBJ2-1, with D maybe TRBD2 (6 bases). Trimming stripped 4 bases from V and 4 bases from J, with 14 bases between. CDR3 size: 15 residues. Germline CDR1 reads SGHNT; CDR2 reads YENEEA.

This clone was recorded once. The chain joins TRBV5-8 to TRBJ2-7; D possibly corresponds to TRBD2 (6 bases). CDR1 is SGHTS, CDR2 YDEGEE, per germline. Deletions cut 4 bases from V and 3 bases from J, with 17 bases between. CDR3 size: 15 residues. CDR3 loop: CASSRRGQSGYEQYF. The CDR3 nucleotides are TGTGCCAGCAGCCGGCGGGGCCAATCGGGCTACGAGCAGTACTTC.

The CDR3 nucleotides read TGTGCCAGTACCCACGGAGGTGGGACTAGCGGCTACGAGCAGTACTTC. Its protein product is CASTHGGGTSGYEQYF. This chain joins TRBV28 and TRBJ2-7, with TRBD2 identical over 11 bases. The V gene end was trimmed by 9 bases and the J gene end by 3 bases; junction bases not matched to a gene: 13. Per the germline V gene, CDR1 is MDHEN and CDR2 is SYDVKM. This CDR3 spans 16 amino acids.

The V call is TRBV10-3, the J call TRBJ2-1; TRBD2 agrees at 8 bases. The V gene end was trimmed by 6 bases and the J gene end by 6 bases; junction bases not matched to a gene: 16. The germline V gene has CDR1 ENHRY and CDR2 SYGVKD. There are 17 residues in the CDR3. CDR3 in DNA: TGTGCCATCAGCCCGGCTGGGGGCGGGAGGTCTGGCAATGAGCAGTTCTTC. It specifies CAISPAGGGRSGNEQFF.

The chain has TRBV5-4 and TRBJ2-5, with 8 bases aligning to TRBD1. V shed 3 bases and J 3 bases; nucleotides not matched to a gene: 4. The CDR3 length is 14 residues. Germline CDR1 and CDR2: SGHNT and YYREEE (reference sequence). CDR3 DNA: TGTGCCAGCAGCTCCGGGACAGGAAAAGAGACCCAGTACTTC. The encoded protein is CASSSGTGKETQYF.